A single sample gave rise to the 27 T cell receptor beta chains below, sequenced in a study of cytomegalovirus exposure and HLA in healthy donors. The PCR employed 60 Vbeta primers together with 13 Jbeta primers. Assay: immunoSEQ multiplex PCR; the TCRdb copy retains only in-frame clones and omits some. The sample carries about 140,000 clones, about three quarters recorded once. Sequencing was carried out using PBMCs. Receptor source: a male donor in good health and CMV-seronegative.

The J gene is TRBJ1-6, the V gene TRBV25-1; D uncertain. The CDR3 has 14 residues. V was trimmed by 0 bases and J by 7 bases, leaving 7 bases between them. The germline V gene encodes CDR1 MGHDK and CDR2 SYGVNS. CDR3 region: CASSEYEENSPLHF. CDR3 in DNA: TGTGCCAGCAGTGAATATGAGGAGAATTCACCCCTCCACTTT. The variable domain in full, completed from reference TRBV25-1 and TRBJ1-6, reads EADIYQTPRYLVIGTGKKITLECSQTMGHDKMYWYQQDPGMELHLIHYSYGVNSTEKGDLSSESTVSRIRTEHFPLTLESARPSHTSQYLCASSEYEENSPLHFGNGTRLTVT.

This clone has more than one count but fewer than ten. The chain employs TRBV5-1 and TRBJ2-1, with TRBD2 matching 11 bases. This CDR3 is 16 amino acids long. Germline V lookup: CDR1 SGHRS, CDR2 YFSETQ. V lost 2 bases and J lost 7; bases outside the gene matches: 8. CDR3 nucleotide sequence: TGCGCCAGCAGCTTTCGACTAGCGGGACGGAGGAATGAGCAGTTCTTC. Its protein product is CASSFRLAGRRNEQFF.

The V and J genes are TRBV6-5 and TRBJ2-7, with 11 bases fitting TRBD2. Germline assignment: CDR1 MNHEY and CDR2 SVGAGI. V lost 5 bases and J lost 4; bases outside the gene matches: 7. This CDR3 is built from 15 residues. CDR3 in amino acids: CASSRLAGGSYEQYF. The CDR3 nucleotides are TGTGCCAGCAGTCGGCTAGCGGGAGGTTCGTACGAGCAGTACTTC.

V and J are TRBV10-3 and TRBJ2-1, with TRBD2 matching 13 bases. CDR3 length: 16 residues. V gave up 0 bases and J gave up 7 bases; unmatched junction bases: 3. Germline CDR1 ENHRY, CDR2 SYGVKD. The CDR3 sequence is CAISESRLAGGNEQFF. Here the CDR3 DNA reads TGTGCCATCAGTGAGTCGAGACTAGCGGGAGGAAATGAGCAGTTCTTC.

The chain combines TRBV15 with TRBJ2-3; maybe TRBD1 (6 bases). The CDR3 is made up of 15 amino acids. V was shortened by 3 bases and J by 6 bases, with 16 bases between the two germline ends. Germline V lookup: CDR1 LNHNV, CDR2 YYDKDF (reference sequence). CDR3 residues: CATSRAKNRVDTQYF. In DNA, the CDR3 is TGTGCCACCAGCAGGGCCAAGAACAGGGTGGATACGCAGTATTTT.

This chain uses TRBV19 with TRBJ1-2; 8 nucleotides align to TRBD1. The V gene end was trimmed by 3 bases and the J gene end by 3 bases; junction bases not matched to a gene: 6. The CDR3 has 15 residues. Looked up from germline, CDR1 is LNHDA and CDR2 is SQIVND (reference sequence). The DNA of the CDR3 is TGTGCCAGTAGTATGACAGGGGCGTACTACTATGGCTACACCTTC. This codes for CASSMTGAYYYGYTF.

The chain is built from TRBV2 and TRBJ2-3; 10 bases line up with TRBD2. V lost 6 bases to trimming and J lost 1 base; unmatched junction nucleotides: 4. The germline gives CDR1 SNHLY, CDR2 FYNNEI. The CDR3 length is 15 residues. CDR3 amino acids: CASRGTSVGTDTQYF. The CDR3 coding sequence is TGTGCCAGCAGGGGGACTAGCGTGGGCACAGATACGCAGTATTTT.

This clone was found once. V gene TRBV5-1 combines with J gene TRBJ2-7; tentatively, D is TRBD2 (5 bases). CDR1 is SGHRS and CDR2 is YFSETQ in the germline V gene. The V and J ends lost 0 bases and 2 bases respectively, with 9 bases between them. The CDR3 is made up of 14 amino acids. CDR3 DNA: TGCGCCAGCAGCTTGGAAGTAGCGACCTACGAGCAGTACTTC. Translated: CASSLEVATYEQYF.

The V gene is TRBV18, the J gene TRBJ2-1, with 13 nucleotides matching TRBD2. The length of the CDR3 is 16 residues. Germline CDR1 KGHSH, CDR2 LQKENI. The V gene end was trimmed by 4 bases and the J gene end by 4 bases; junction bases not matched to a gene: 4. The CDR3 loop is CASSLRTSGRYNEQFF. CDR3 sequence (DNA): TGTGCCAGCTCACTAAGGACTAGCGGGAGATACAATGAGCAGTTCTTC.

This clone has more than one count but fewer than ten. The CDR3 coding sequence is TGTGCCAGCAGCGTCAGACAGGGGGAGGGCACAGATACGCAGTATTTT. It yields the protein CASSVRQGEGTDTQYF. V is TRBV7-3 and J is TRBJ2-3; TRBD1 aligns across 9 bases. V lost 5 bases to trimming and J lost 1 base; unmatched junction nucleotides: 7. The CDR3 consists of 16 residues. The V gene's germline CDR1 is SGHTA and CDR2 FQGTGA.

This chain links TRBV25-1 with TRBJ1-2; TRBD1 might be the D (6 bases). Deletions cut 3 bases from V and 1 base from J, with 12 bases between. Germline loops: CDR1 MGHDK, CDR2 SYGVNS. The CDR3 extends over 15 amino acids. The CDR3 spells CASSDPGQHNYGYTF. Here the CDR3 DNA reads TGTGCCAGCAGTGATCCCGGACAGCATAACTATGGCTACACCTTC.

This clone appeared a single time. This chain connects TRBV4-1 to TRBJ1-5; perhaps TRBD1 as D (5 bases). Germline CDR1 is MGHRA and CDR2 is YSYEKL. Trimming cost V 2 bases and J 5 bases, with 19 bases left between them. The CDR3 consists of 17 residues. The chain's CDR3 is CASSQTGLAFGDQPQHF. The CDR3 DNA follows: TGCGCCAGCAGCCAAACAGGATTGGCATTTGGGGATCAGCCCCAGCATTTT.

This clone was observed a single time. As DNA, the CDR3 is TGTGCCAGCAGTTTACAGGGGGCGCGTGCCGAGCAGTACTTC. As protein: CASSLQGARAEQYF. The chain links TRBV6-6 to TRBJ2-7, with 9 bases fitting TRBD1. The CDR3 loop spans 14 amino acids. V dropped 4 bases and J dropped 6; count of bases not matched to a gene: 7. The germline CDR1 and CDR2 sequences are MNHNY and SVGAGI (reference sequence).

V gene TRBV6-1 combines with J gene TRBJ1-5; maybe TRBD1 (6 bases). The CDR3 runs to 13 residues. From germline, CDR1 is MNHNS and CDR2 SASEGT. V was trimmed by 2 bases and J by 14 bases, leaving 16 bases between them. CDR3 residues: CASSERGGGPKHF. CDR3 DNA: TGTGCCAGCAGTGAAAGGGGAGGGGGGCCGAAGCATTTT.

The chain is built from TRBV15 and TRBJ2-1; D is possibly TRBD1 (6 bases). In germline, CDR1 is LNHNV, CDR2 YYDKDF (reference sequence). V gave up 0 bases and J gave up 5 bases, with 11 bases separating them. The CDR3 runs 15 residues. CDR3 amino acids: CATSRDARGNNEQFF. CDR3 nucleotides: TGTGCCACCAGCAGAGATGCCAGGGGTAACAATGAGCAGTTCTTC.

The chain joins TRBV11-2 to TRBJ2-5, with 10 positions matching TRBD2. The junction had 11 bases not matched to a gene; V was cut back by 6 bases and J by 4 bases. CDR1 SGHAT and CDR2 FQNNGV come from the germline V gene. The CDR3 covers 16 residues. The CDR3 DNA is TGTGCCAGCAGTCAGATCCGGACTAGCGGCTTAGAGACCCAGTACTTC. This sequence encodes CASSQIRTSGLETQYF. Drawing the rest from reference TRBV11-2 and TRBJ2-5, the complete variable domain is EAGVAQSPRYKIIEKRQSVAFWCNPISGHATLYWYQQILGQGPKLLIQFQNNGVVDDSQLPKDRFSAERLKGVDSTLKIQPAKLEDSAVYLCASSQIRTSGLETQYFGPGTRLLVL.

The chain carries TRBV27 and TRBJ2-1; D uncertain. Germline V lookup: CDR1 MNHEY, CDR2 SMNVEV (reference sequence). CDR3 length: 16 residues. The germline V and J ends were trimmed by 0 bases and 7 bases, with 16 bases remaining between them. The CDR3 sequence is CASSLSSRGWSNEQFF. The CDR3 DNA follows: TGTGCCAGCAGTTTATCTTCTCGAGGATGGAGTAATGAGCAGTTCTTC.

The J gene is TRBJ1-6, the V gene TRBV7-2; 9 nucleotides align to TRBD1. This CDR3 has 16 amino acids. CDR1 is SGHTA, CDR2 FQGNSA, per germline. With 5 bases clipped from V and 0 bases from J, the junction kept 2 bases outside the gene matches. The CDR3 region is CASSGTGSSYNSPLHF. The CDR3 DNA reads TGTGCCAGCAGCGGGACAGGGAGCTCCTATAATTCACCCCTCCACTTT.

The V gene is TRBV10-3, the J gene TRBJ2-5, with TRBD2 matching over 13 bases. The CDR3 is made up of 15 amino acids. V was clipped by 8 bases and J by 1 base; unmatched bases: 4. Looked up from germline, CDR1 is ENHRY and CDR2 is SYGVKD. DNA for the CDR3: TGTGCCATCCCGAGACTAGCGGGAGGCCAAGAGACCCAGTACTTC. It translates to CAIPRLAGGQETQYF.

The chain joins TRBV6-5 to TRBJ2-7; D is perhaps TRBD1 (5 bases). Germline V gene sequence: CDR1 MNHEY, CDR2 SVGAGI. V was clipped by 5 bases and J by 5 bases, with 13 bases between them. The CDR3 spans 13 residues. The CDR3 loop is CASSGRVRDEQYF. Here the CDR3 DNA reads TGTGCCAGCAGTGGCAGGGTACGGGACGAGCAGTACTTC.

V gene TRBV20-1 combines with J gene TRBJ1-2; D unclear. Trimming took 6 bases from V and 7 from J, leaving 9 bases between them. Germline loops: CDR1 DFQATT, CDR2 SNEGSKA (reference sequence). CDR3 length: 10 residues. This CDR3 is CSAWGGGYTF. The CDR3 DNA reads TGCAGTGCCTGGGGAGGTGGCTACACCTTC.

The chain carries TRBV5-6 and TRBJ1-3; D might be TRBD1 (6 bases). The CDR3 extends over 15 amino acids. The germline V and J ends were trimmed by 0 bases and 4 bases, with 11 bases remaining between them. Germline V gene sequence: CDR1 SGHDT, CDR2 YYEEEE. The CDR3 loop reads CASSLGGTLGNTIYF. The CDR3, as DNA: TGTGCCAGCAGCTTGGGGGGGACATTAGGAAACACCATATATTTT.

Note on this clone: Distinct nucleotide sequences in the sample also encode this CDR3. The CDR3 sequence: CATSRERGSYEQYF. As DNA, the CDR3 is TGTGCCACCAGCAGAGAGCGGGGAAGTTACGAGCAGTACTTC. V is TRBV15 and J is TRBJ2-7; D perhaps matches TRBD2 (6 bases). V was shortened by 0 bases and J by 4 bases, with 10 bases between the two germline ends. The germline CDR1 and CDR2 sequences are LNHNV and YYDKDF (reference sequence). This CDR3 contains 14 residues.

This sequence joins TRBV5-1 and TRBJ2-3; maybe TRBD1 (5 bases). The V and J ends lost 0 bases and 0 bases respectively, with 14 bases between them. CDR1 is SGHRS and CDR2 is YFSETQ in the germline V gene. The CDR3 spans 17 residues. The CDR3 reads CASSLGQKTSSTDTQYF. The CDR3 region has the DNA TGCGCCAGCAGCTTGGGACAGAAGACGTCTAGCACAGATACGCAGTATTTT.

This chain links TRBV7-8 with TRBJ2-5, with a tentative D call TRBD2 (6 bases). V was trimmed by 5 bases and J by 3 bases, leaving 16 bases between them. There are 15 residues in the CDR3. The V gene's germline CDR1 is SGHVS and CDR2 FQNEAQ. The CDR3 region is CASSPRLKREETQYF. In DNA, the CDR3 is TGTGCCAGCAGCCCCCGGCTAAAGCGGGAAGAGACCCAGTACTTC.

On this clone itself: Its ends do not fully match the called genes, so a read error is possible. CDR3 loop: CASSPGQGQDTQYF. The CDR3 DNA reads TGTGCTAGCAGCCCTGGACAGGGGCAAGATACGCAGTATTTT. The chain has TRBV7-7 and TRBJ2-3; 9 nucleotides agree with TRBD1. This CDR3 comprises 14 residues. Germline CDR1 reads SSHAT; CDR2 reads FNYEAQ (reference sequence). The full variable domain, rest sourced from reference TRBV7-7 and TRBJ2-3, is GAGVSQSPRYKVTKRGQDVTLRCDPISSHATLYWYQQALGQGPEFLTYFNYEAQPDKSGLPSDRFSAERPEGSISTLTIQRTEQRDSAMYRCASSPGQGQDTQYFGPGTRLTVL.

The chain couples TRBV7-9 to TRBJ1-2; maybe TRBD1 (5 bases). Between the trimmed V and J ends, which lost 5 bases and 7 bases, there was a span of 14 bases. CDR3 size: 13 residues. Germline V lookup: CDR1 SEHNR, CDR2 FQNEAQ (reference sequence). The CDR3 coding sequence is TGTGCCAGCAGCGTACTCAGGGAATCTGGCTACACCTTC. Translation gives CASSVLRESGYTF. Full variable domain (missing parts from reference TRBV7-9 and TRBJ1-2): DTGVSQNPRHKITKRGQNVTFRCDPISEHNRLYWYRQTLGQGPEFLTYFQNEAQLEKSRLLSDRFSAERPKGSFSTLEIQRTEQGDSAMYLCASSVLRESGYTFGSGTRLTVV.